The clone carrying this TCR beta chain showed up just once. The sample originates from a study of blood T cell repertoires in COVID-19. Study details: T cells, B-cell-depleted T cells, or PBMCs supplied cDNA or gDNA.

In the authors' workflow: Using reference gene primer amplification, nucleated cell counts were estimated. Data came from immunoSEQ multiplex PCR; TCRdb stores just in-frame clones and leaves some out. V and J calls and clone size are as listed in that table; D and trimming were resolved from the DNA. The data hold 60,000 to 75,000 clones, with around 85% observed a single time. This CDR3 has 16 amino acids. V shed 5 bases and J shed 5 bases, with 21 bases lying between them. Germline V gives CDR1 LNHDA, CDR2 SQIVND (reference sequence). V is TRBV19 and J is TRBJ1-1, with D unclear. Sequencing used peripheral blood. This clonotype was sampled from a woman of 80 years or more with active or convalescent COVID-19. The CDR3 DNA reads TGTGCCAGTAGTGACGGTACTGGGCGTATGGGTACTGAAGCTTTCTTT. Amino acid sequence: CASSDGTGRMGTEAFF.